This TCR beta chain appears in the sequencing data of a study of T cell repertoires in cytomegalovirus infection. Turning to the study itself: From public TCR beta signatures came an indication of both CMV infection and matching HLA type.

CDR3 size: 12 residues. The trim removed 6 bases at V and 4 bases at J, leaving 4 bases unmatched. CDR1 and CDR2 from the germline V gene are SQVTM and ANQGSEA. MiXCR was run by TCRdb on the reads, yielding one entry per CDR3 protein. The profile shows approximately 500,000 distinct CDR3 sequences, about 15% of them singletons. The sample taken for sequencing was CD8+ T cells from PBMCs. The sequence derives from a human donor in good health (CMV status not recorded). Some clones in this sample may be carry-over from other donors' samples. This chain connects TRBV29-1 to TRBJ1-2; 8 positions match TRBD1. CDR3 DNA sequence: TGCAGCGTAAACAGGGGGATCTATGGCTACACCTTC. It encodes CSVNRGIYGYTF.